A single T cell receptor beta chain is shown here with its context. Its target is not known. The study ran its PCR with 60 Vbeta and 13 Jbeta primers. Produced via immunoSEQ multiplex PCR; TCRdb's table is partial and in-frame only. This sample has 150,000 to 200,000 clones; 84% occur once, and the top ten carry approximately 2%. Donors in the study were healthy people who gave bone marrow. Donors were ostensibly healthy at sampling, although undocumented immune exposures were probable. The data stem from a study of cytomegalovirus exposure and HLA in healthy donors. Findings and limits, study-wide: Across all donors, roughly uniform sequencing depth was an assumption of the presence/absence analyses. Researchers left out some V segments, among them TRBV6-2 and TRBV6-3, as indistinguishable.

The CDR3 runs to 13 residues. Per germline, CDR1 SEHNR and CDR2 FQNEAQ (reference sequence). V lost 4 bases and J lost 3, with 9 bases in between. The sample comprised PBMCs. The chain couples TRBV7-9 to TRBJ1-2, with D possibly being TRBD1 (6 bases). The receptor was derived from a man aged 18 to 29 in good health and CMV-seronegative. As DNA, the CDR3 is TGTGCCAGCAGCTCGGACAGCCACTATGGCTACACCTTC. It translates to CASSSDSHYGYTF.